This TCR beta chain was identified during a study of vaccination and CD4 T cells after COVID-19. Study context: The makeup of the convalescents was six males and four females, two of them Hispanic. Post-COVID samples had a sampling time that fell a median around 100 days after diagnosis (range 35 to 161).

Documented treatment: approximately 9-day PBMC culture with coronavirus spike peptide pools or control peptides (ViraFEST assay). Fresh IL-2 medium replaced half the culture medium on days 3 and 7. The assay that was used to sequence DNA from cultured CD4+ T cells was the Oncomine TCR Beta short-read assay. Cultured CD4+ T cells yielded the extracted genomic DNA. In TCRdb, the PCR reads were re-called with MiXCR into one record per CDR3 protein. Among about 20,000 distinct CDR3 sequences listed, just under 55% were seen once. This clonotype was seen more than once but under ten times. The antigen is undetermined. This clonotype was sampled from a human donor who had recovered from COVID-19. The sequenced sample consisted of CD4+ T cells from blood, cultured in vitro.

The CDR3 nucleotides are TGTGCCAGCAGCACACAGATGAACACTGAAGCTTTCTTT. This codes for CASSTQMNTEAFF. The chain employs TRBV7-8 and TRBJ1-1; D not certain. The CDR3 has 13 residues. Deletions cut 5 bases from V and 0 bases from J, with 7 bases between. Germline loops: CDR1 SGHVS, CDR2 FQNEAQ.